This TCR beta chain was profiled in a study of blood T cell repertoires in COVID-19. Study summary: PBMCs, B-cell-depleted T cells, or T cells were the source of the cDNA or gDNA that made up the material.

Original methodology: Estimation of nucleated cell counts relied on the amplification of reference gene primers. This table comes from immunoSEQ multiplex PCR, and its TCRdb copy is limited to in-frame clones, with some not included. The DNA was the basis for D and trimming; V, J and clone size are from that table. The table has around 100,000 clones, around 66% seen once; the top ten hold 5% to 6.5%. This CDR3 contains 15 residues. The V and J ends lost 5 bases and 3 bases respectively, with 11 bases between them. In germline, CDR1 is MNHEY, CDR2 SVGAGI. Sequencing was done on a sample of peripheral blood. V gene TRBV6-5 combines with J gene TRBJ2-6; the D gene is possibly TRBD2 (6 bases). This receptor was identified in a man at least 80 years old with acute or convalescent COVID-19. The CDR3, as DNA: TGTGCCAGCAGTCCCTGGAGGGATGGGGCCAACGTCCTGACTTTC. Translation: CASSPWRDGANVLTF.